This passage covers 23 T cell receptor beta chains from one sample sequenced in a study of Graves' ophthalmopathy and Graves' hyperthyroidism. Amplification of the TCR beta CDR3 regions used RNA transcripts (as template). The library came from an HTBI-primed first-round RT-PCR and a second-round multiplex PCR. TCRdb independently ran MiXCR on the multiplex PCR reads; one entry per CDR3 protein. The data contain under 250,000 distinct CDR3 sequences, around 30% of them seen just once; the ten biggest clones take up about 9.3%. The source material was peripheral blood. The receptors derive from a man aged 45-65 years with Graves' ophthalmopathy.

This clonotype was found many times. This chain joins TRBV29-1 and TRBJ2-3; tentatively, D is TRBD2 (5 bases). The CDR3 loop spans 15 amino acids. V lost 4 bases and J lost 1, with 15 bases in between. Germline V gene lookup returns CDR1 SQVTM and CDR2 ANQGSEA. CDR3: CSVVARKRRTDTQYF. The DNA of the CDR3 is TGCAGCGTTGTGGCCCGGAAGCGGCGCACAGATACGCAGTATTTT.

In this sample, this clonotype turned up many times. The chain uses TRBV6-5 and TRBJ2-5; tentatively, D is TRBD1 or TRBD2 (5 bases each). The V and J ends lost 6 bases and 1 base respectively, with 12 bases between them. Germline CDR1 reads MNHEY; CDR2 reads SVGAGI. This CDR3 region has 14 residues. The CDR3 DNA reads as TGTGCCAGCAGCCGGGACCTCCTCCAAGAGACCCAGTACTTC. As protein: CASSRDLLQETQYF.

This clonotype was observed at least ten times. This rearrangement joins TRBV27 to TRBJ2-5; TRBD2 aligns across 9 bases. The CDR3 has 15 residues. J gave up 4 bases and V 2 bases, and 5 bases lay outside the gene matches. Germline CDR1 MNHEY, CDR2 SMNVEV (reference sequence). The CDR3 DNA sequence: TGTGCCAGCAGTTTAGGGGGACTAGCTAGAGAGACCCAGTACTTC. Encoded protein: CASSLGGLARETQYF.

This clonotype occurred many times. This chain joins TRBV6-5 and TRBJ2-7; maybe TRBD1 (6 bases). The V and J ends lost 0 bases and 2 bases respectively, with 11 bases between them. Per germline, CDR1 MNHEY and CDR2 SVGAGI. The CDR3 totals 15 residues. CDR3 residues: CASSYSRDTTYEQYF. CDR3 DNA: TGTGCCAGCAGTTACTCACGGGACACTACCTACGAGCAGTACTTC.

V is TRBV6-1 and J is TRBJ2-2; D remains unclear. Trimming took off 2 bases at V and 6 bases at J, with 13 bases between the two ends. This CDR3 contains 15 residues. Germline CDR1 MNHNS, CDR2 SASEGT. The DNA of the CDR3 is TGTGCCAGCAGTGAATTGGCAGGATGGGCCGGGGAGCTGTTTTTT. Protein: CASSELAGWAGELFF.

This clonotype was recorded at least ten times. The chain links TRBV20-1 to TRBJ2-5; 9 bases match TRBD2. This CDR3 has 16 amino acids. The junction had 9 bases not matched to a gene; V was cut back by 0 bases and J by 4 bases. Germline V CDR1 and CDR2: DFQATT, SNEGSKA (reference sequence). CDR3 in amino acids: CSARDLGVSGRETQYF. The DNA of the CDR3 is TGCAGTGCTAGAGATCTCGGAGTTAGCGGGAGAGAGACCCAGTACTTC.

Many counts were recorded for this clonotype. CDR3 amino acids: CASTGGGSYEQYF. CDR3 coding DNA: TGTGCCAGTACAGGTGGGGGGTCCTACGAGCAGTACTTC. V is TRBV19 and J is TRBJ2-7; D may be TRBD2 (6 bases). With 7 bases removed from V and 1 base from J, the gap between germline ends came to 11 bases. CDR1 and CDR2 from the germline V gene are LNHDA and SQIVND (reference sequence). This CDR3 spans 13 amino acids.

This rearrangement joins TRBV7-2 to TRBJ1-1; maybe TRBD1 (5 bases). The V end was cut by 9 bases, the J end by 1 base, with 15 bases between. CDR3 size: 14 residues. Per germline, CDR1 SGHTA and CDR2 FQGNSA. CDR3 nucleotide sequence: TGTGCCAGTAGTATCCGACAGCAGAACACTGAAGCTTTCTTT. It translates to CASSIRQQNTEAFF.

This clonotype showed up many times. This chain connects TRBV19 to TRBJ1-1, with D possibly TRBD1 on 6 matching bases. The CDR3 covers 12 residues. V shed 7 bases and J shed 4 bases, with 10 bases lying between them. Germline V gene sequence: CDR1 LNHDA, CDR2 SQIVND (reference sequence). This CDR3 reads CASNTGFTEAFF. CDR3 bases: TGTGCCAGTAATACAGGGTTCACTGAAGCTTTCTTT.

This rearrangement joins TRBV2 to TRBJ1-2; TRBD1 might be the D (5 bases). The germline CDR1 and CDR2 sequences are SNHLY and FYNNEI. The CDR3 covers 14 residues. The ends were cut back, 6 bases at V and 8 bases at J, with 19 bases in the middle. CDR3 loop: CASSPRAIEWGYTF. CDR3 nucleotide sequence: TGTGCCAGCAGCCCCAGGGCCATTGAGTGGGGCTACACCTTC.

This clonotype was observed at least ten times. The chain couples TRBV25-1 to TRBJ2-7; 10 bases map to TRBD1. Germline assignment: CDR1 MGHDK and CDR2 SYGVNS. V lost 0 bases to trimming and J lost 2 bases; unmatched junction nucleotides: 16. The CDR3 covers 20 residues. CDR3 sequence: CASSEYRPGLPGTGAYEQYF. DNA of the CDR3: TGTGCCAGCAGTGAATATCGGCCAGGTCTTCCCGGGACAGGGGCCTACGAGCAGTACTTC.

The chain joins TRBV7-9 to TRBJ2-7; D gene unclear. The CDR3 covers 13 residues. Germline-derived CDR1 and CDR2 are SEHNR and FQNEAQ (reference sequence). V was cut by 4 bases and J by 3 bases, with 10 bases left in between. As DNA, the CDR3 is TGTGCCAGCAGCTACGGGTCAAACTACGAGCAGTACTTC. Protein sequence: CASSYGSNYEQYF.

This clonotype was recorded at least ten times. The genes are TRBV12-3 or TRBV12-4 and TRBJ1-2; D is uncertain. Trimming took 6 bases from V and 5 from J, leaving 10 bases between them. CDR3 length: 12 residues. The CDR3 nucleotides read TGTGCCAGCAGCCTGGGAATTTATGGCTACACCTTC. Translating it yields CASSLGIYGYTF.

At least ten counts were recorded for this clonotype. V is TRBV12-3 or TRBV12-4 and J is TRBJ2-4, with D maybe TRBD2 (6 bases). This CDR3 has 13 residues. The V end was cut by 3 bases, the J end by 8 bases, with 11 bases between. CDR3 residues: CASSLRRVYIQYF. As DNA, the CDR3 is TGTGCCAGCAGTTTGAGGAGGGTATACATTCAGTACTTC.

This clonotype was found many times. The chain carries TRBV12-3 or TRBV12-4 and TRBJ2-2; TRBD2 is a possible D gene (6 bases). The germline V and J ends were trimmed by 7 bases and 6 bases, with 15 bases remaining between them. The CDR3 consists of 14 residues. The CDR3 sequence: CASTPGTGAGELFF. The CDR3 nucleotides are TGTGCCAGCACCCCCGGGACTGGGGCCGGGGAGCTGTTTTTT.

The V and J genes are TRBV28 and TRBJ2-7; TRBD2 aligns across 9 bases. Germline lookup yields CDR1 MDHEN and CDR2 SYDVKM. Trimming removed 7 bases from V and 5 bases from J; junction bases left unmatched: 9. The length of the CDR3 is 14 residues. CDR3 sequence reads: CASKRGRAAHEQYF. The CDR3 DNA is TGTGCCAGCAAACGCGGGAGGGCCGCCCACGAGCAGTACTTC.

Ten or more counts support this clonotype. The genes are TRBV5-1 and TRBJ1-1; tentatively, D is TRBD1 (5 bases). Looked up from germline, CDR1 is SGHRS and CDR2 is YFSETQ. Trimming took off 2 bases at V and 1 base at J, with 9 bases between the two ends. The CDR3 length is 14 residues. CDR3 sequence: CASSFGAPNTEAFF. The DNA for the CDR3 is TGCGCCAGCAGCTTTGGGGCCCCGAACACTGAAGCTTTCTTT.

This clonotype was detected many times. The chain links TRBV28 to TRBJ2-5; 11 nucleotides align to TRBD1. The CDR3 is made up of 15 amino acids. CDR1 and CDR2 from the germline V gene are MDHEN and SYDVKM. V was pared by 5 bases and J by 5 bases, with 7 bases of the junction left unmatched. For the CDR3, the DNA is TGTGCCAGCAGTGGAGCGGGACAGGGGGGTGAGACCCAGTACTTC. Translating gives CASSGAGQGGETQYF.

This clonotype was observed at least ten times. This sequence joins TRBV7-2 and TRBJ2-7, with unresolved D. The V end lost 1 base, the J end lost 1 base, and 8 bases lay between the germline ends. This CDR3 comprises 14 residues. CDR1 is SGHTA and CDR2 is FQGNSA in the germline V gene. The CDR3 nucleotides are TGTGCCAGCAGCTTAGACCGCAATTCCTACGAGCAGTACTTC. It codes for CASSLDRNSYEQYF.

The rearrangement joins TRBV6-1 to TRBJ2-7; D gene unclear. The germline V gene has CDR1 MNHNS and CDR2 SASEGT. Deletions cut 6 bases from V and 2 bases from J, with 11 bases between. This CDR3 spans 13 amino acids. The CDR3 reads CASRVSGTYEQYF. The CDR3 coding sequence is TGTGCCAGCAGAGTATCAGGTACCTACGAGCAGTACTTC.

A single count supports this clonotype. The chain carries TRBV7-2 and TRBJ2-7; unclear D gene. CDR1 and CDR2 from the germline V gene are SGHTA and FQGNSA. There are 15 residues in the CDR3. The V gene lost 1 base and the J gene lost 0 bases, with 10 bases spanning the gap. The CDR3 protein is CASSLVVGYSYEQYF. The CDR3 DNA reads TGTGCCAGCAGCTTAGTGGTCGGGTACTCCTACGAGCAGTACTTC.

In DNA, the CDR3 is TGTGCCAGCAGATCAACCGGGACAGCTTCCTACGAGCAGTACTTC. This codes for CASRSTGTASYEQYF. This sequence joins TRBV6-1 and TRBJ2-7, with 7 bases lining up with TRBD1. The CDR3 loop spans 15 amino acids. J lost 1 base, V lost 6 bases, and 9 bases had no gene match. The germline gives CDR1 MNHNS, CDR2 SASEGT.

The DNA for the CDR3 is TGTGCCAGCAGCTTATTAGGGGGTCGGGGTAACACTGAAGCTTTCTTT. Protein product: CASSLLGGRGNTEAFF. This chain connects TRBV12-3 or TRBV12-4 to TRBJ1-1; D is perhaps TRBD1 (6 bases). Trimming cost V 6 bases and J 2 bases, with 19 bases left between them. The CDR3 sequence is 16 residues long.